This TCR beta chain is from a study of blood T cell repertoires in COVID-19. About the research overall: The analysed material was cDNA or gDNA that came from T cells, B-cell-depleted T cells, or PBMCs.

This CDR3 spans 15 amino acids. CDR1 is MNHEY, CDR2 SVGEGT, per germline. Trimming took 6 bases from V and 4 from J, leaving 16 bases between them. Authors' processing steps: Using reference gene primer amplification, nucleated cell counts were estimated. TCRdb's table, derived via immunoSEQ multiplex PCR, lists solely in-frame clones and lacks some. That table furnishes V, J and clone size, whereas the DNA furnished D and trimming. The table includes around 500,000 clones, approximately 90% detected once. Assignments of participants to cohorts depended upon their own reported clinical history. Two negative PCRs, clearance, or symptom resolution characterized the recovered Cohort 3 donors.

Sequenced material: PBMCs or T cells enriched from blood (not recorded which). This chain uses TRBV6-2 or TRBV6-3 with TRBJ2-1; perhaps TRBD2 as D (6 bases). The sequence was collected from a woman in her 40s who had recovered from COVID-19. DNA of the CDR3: TGTGCCAGCAGCCCCTGGACGGGAGCTTACAATGAGCAGTTCTTC. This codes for CASSPWTGAYNEQFF.